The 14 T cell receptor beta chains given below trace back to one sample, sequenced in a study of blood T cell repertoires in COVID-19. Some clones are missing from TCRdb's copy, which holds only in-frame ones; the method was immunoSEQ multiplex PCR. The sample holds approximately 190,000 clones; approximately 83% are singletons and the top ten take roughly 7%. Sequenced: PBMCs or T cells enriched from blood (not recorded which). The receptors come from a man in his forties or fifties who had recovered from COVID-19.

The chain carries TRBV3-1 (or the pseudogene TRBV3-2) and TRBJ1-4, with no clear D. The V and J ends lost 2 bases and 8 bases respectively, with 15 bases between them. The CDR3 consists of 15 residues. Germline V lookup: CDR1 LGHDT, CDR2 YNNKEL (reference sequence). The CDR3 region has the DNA TGTGCCAGCAGCCAATCAGAAACTATGTGGGAAAAACTGTTTTTT. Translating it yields CASSQSETMWEKLFF.

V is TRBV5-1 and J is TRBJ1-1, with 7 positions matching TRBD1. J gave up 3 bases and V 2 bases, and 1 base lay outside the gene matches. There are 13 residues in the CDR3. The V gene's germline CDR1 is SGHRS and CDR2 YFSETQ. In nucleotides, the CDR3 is TGCGCCAGCAGCTTCACAGGGGACACTGAAGCTTTCTTT. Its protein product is CASSFTGDTEAFF.

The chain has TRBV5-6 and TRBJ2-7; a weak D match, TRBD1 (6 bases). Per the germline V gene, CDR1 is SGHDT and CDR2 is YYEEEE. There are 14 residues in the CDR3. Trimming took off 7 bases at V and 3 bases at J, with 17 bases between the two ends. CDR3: CASGYRAANYEQYF. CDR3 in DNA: TGTGCCAGCGGCTACAGGGCAGCCAACTACGAGCAGTACTTC.

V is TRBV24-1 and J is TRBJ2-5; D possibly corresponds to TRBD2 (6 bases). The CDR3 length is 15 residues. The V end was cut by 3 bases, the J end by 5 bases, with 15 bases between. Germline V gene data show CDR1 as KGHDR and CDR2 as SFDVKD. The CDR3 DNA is TGTGCCACCAGTGATCCGGCGCGGGGCTTGGAGACCCAGTACTTC. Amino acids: CATSDPARGLETQYF.

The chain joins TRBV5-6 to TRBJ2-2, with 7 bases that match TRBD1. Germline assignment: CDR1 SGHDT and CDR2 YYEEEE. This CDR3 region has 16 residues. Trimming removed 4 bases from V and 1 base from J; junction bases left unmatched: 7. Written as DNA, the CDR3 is TGTGCCAGCAGCATCGGGGACAGACAGAACACCGGGGAGCTGTTTTTT. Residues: CASSIGDRQNTGELFF.

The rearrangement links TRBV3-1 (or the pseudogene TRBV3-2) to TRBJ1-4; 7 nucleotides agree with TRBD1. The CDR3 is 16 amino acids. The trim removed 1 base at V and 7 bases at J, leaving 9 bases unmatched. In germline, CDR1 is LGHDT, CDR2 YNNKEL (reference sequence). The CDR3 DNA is TGTGCCAGCAGCCAAGGGTCGGGACAGCTGATTGAAAAACTGTTTTTT. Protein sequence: CASSQGSGQLIEKLFF.

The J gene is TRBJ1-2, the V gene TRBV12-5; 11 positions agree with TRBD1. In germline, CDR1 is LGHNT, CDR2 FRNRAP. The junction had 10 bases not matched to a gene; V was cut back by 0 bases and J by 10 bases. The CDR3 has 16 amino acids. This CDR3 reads CASGLVLGQGALIYTF. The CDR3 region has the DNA TGTGCTAGTGGTTTGGTACTAGGACAGGGGGCCTTGATCTACACCTTC.

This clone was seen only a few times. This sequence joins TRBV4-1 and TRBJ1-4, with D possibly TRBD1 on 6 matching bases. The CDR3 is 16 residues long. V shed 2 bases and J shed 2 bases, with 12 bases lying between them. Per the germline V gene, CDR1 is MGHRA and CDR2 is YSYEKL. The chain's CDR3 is CASSQRGRGTNEKLFF. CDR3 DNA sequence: TGCGCCAGCAGCCAAAGGGGGAGGGGCACTAATGAAAAACTGTTTTTT.

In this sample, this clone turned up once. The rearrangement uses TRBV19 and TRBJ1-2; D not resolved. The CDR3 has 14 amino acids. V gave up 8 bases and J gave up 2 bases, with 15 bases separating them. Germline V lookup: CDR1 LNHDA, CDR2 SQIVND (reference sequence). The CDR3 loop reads CASSPGGRNYGYTF. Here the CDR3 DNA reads TGTGCCAGTTCCCCAGGAGGGAGAAACTATGGCTACACCTTC.

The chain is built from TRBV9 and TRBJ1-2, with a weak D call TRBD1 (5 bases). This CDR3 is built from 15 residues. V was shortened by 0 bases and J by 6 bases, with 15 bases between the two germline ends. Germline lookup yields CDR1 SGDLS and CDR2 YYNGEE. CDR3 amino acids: CASSVAFRADDGYTF. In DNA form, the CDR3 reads TGTGCCAGCAGCGTAGCTTTCAGGGCTGACGATGGCTACACCTTC.

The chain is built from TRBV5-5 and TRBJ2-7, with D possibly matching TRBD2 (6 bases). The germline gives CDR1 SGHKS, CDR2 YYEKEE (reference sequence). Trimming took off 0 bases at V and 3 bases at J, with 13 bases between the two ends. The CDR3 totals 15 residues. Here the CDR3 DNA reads TGTGCCAGCAGCTTGGCCGGGGGTACACTCTACGAGCAGTACTTC. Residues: CASSLAGGTLYEQYF.

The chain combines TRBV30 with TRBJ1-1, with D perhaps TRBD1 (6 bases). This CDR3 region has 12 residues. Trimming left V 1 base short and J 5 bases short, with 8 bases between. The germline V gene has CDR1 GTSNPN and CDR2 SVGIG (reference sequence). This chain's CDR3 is CAWSEGVTEAFF. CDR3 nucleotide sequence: TGTGCCTGGAGTGAGGGGGTAACTGAAGCTTTCTTT.

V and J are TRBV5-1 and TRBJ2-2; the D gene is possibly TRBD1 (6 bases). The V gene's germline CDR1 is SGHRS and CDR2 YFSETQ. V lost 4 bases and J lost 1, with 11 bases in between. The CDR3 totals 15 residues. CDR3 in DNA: TGCGCCAGCAGCCAACAGACAGGGAACACCGGGGAGCTGTTTTTT. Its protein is CASSQQTGNTGELFF.

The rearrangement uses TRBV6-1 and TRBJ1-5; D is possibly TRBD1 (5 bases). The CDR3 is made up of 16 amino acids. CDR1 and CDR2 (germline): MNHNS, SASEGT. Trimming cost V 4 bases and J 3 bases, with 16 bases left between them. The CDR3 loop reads CASSGPGTAFNQPQHF. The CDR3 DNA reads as TGTGCCAGCAGTGGACCCGGGACTGCTTTCAATCAGCCCCAGCATTTT.